This entry concerns a single T cell receptor (beta chain). Its antigen is unknown. This specimen belongs to a study of T cells in Graves' hyperthyroidism and ophthalmopathy. Whole-study findings and limits: Within blood appeared most thyroid clonotypes that had expanded above 0.001.

It was uncontrolled infection, other autoimmune disease, pregnancy or lactation that excluded patients. The authors took PBMCs from 10 ml fresh peripheral blood. The CDR3 regions of TCR beta were amplified from RNA transcripts. HTBI primers drove first-round RT-PCR of the TCR CDR3. TCRdb independently ran MiXCR on the multiplex PCR reads; one entry per CDR3 protein. The table has hundreds of thousands of distinct CDR3 sequences, around 40% seen once. Trimming took off 5 bases at V and 4 bases at J, with 20 bases between the two ends. The germline V gene has CDR1 SGHTA and CDR2 FQGTGA. The CDR3 consists of 16 residues.

The sequenced sample consisted of blood. The clonotype originates from a woman in her forties with Graves' hyperthyroidism. The chain combines TRBV7-3 with TRBJ1-2; weak D call: TRBD1 (5 bases). The CDR3 reads CASSPGAGLGTYGYTF. Here the CDR3 DNA reads TGTGCCAGCAGCCCCGGGGCAGGGCTGGGGACCTATGGCTACACCTTC.